Here is one T cell receptor beta chain with its context. The data were produced by immunoSEQ multiplex PCR, yet TCRdb's version contains in-frame clones alone and is incomplete. The profile covers roughly 290,000 clones, with 86% appearing a single time and less than 2.5% taken by the ten largest. The sample is drawn from a study of blood T cell repertoires in COVID-19. Study information: PBMCs, B-cell-depleted T cells, or T cells were the source of the cDNA or gDNA that made up the material.

The sequenced sample was peripheral blood. The sequence derives from a woman aged 25 to 39 who had recovered from COVID-19.

The DNA of the CDR3 is TGTGCCTGGAGTGTTGGTAGCGTTGCAGATACGCAGTATTTT. Its translation is CAWSVGSVADTQYF. The gene calls are TRBV30 and TRBJ2-3, with a tentative D call TRBD2 (5 bases). Germline CDR1 and CDR2: GTSNPN and SVGIG (reference sequence). The CDR3 runs 14 residues. V was clipped by 0 bases and J by 4 bases, with 11 bases between them.